This T cell receptor (beta chain) emerged from a study of metastatic and nonmetastatic thyroid tumors. No treatment had been given to any patient before thyroid surgery. Trimming cost V 0 bases and J 13 bases, with 21 bases left between them. Per the germline V gene, CDR1 is DFQATT and CDR2 is SNEGSKA (reference sequence). The CDR3 has 14 amino acids. Using MiXCR, TCRdb reanalyzed the PCR reads. The sample consists of tens of thousands of clones, approximately 20% of them appearing once. The rearrangement links TRBV20-1 to TRBJ2-5, with a tentative D call TRBD2 (6 bases). This TCR came from a female donor with papillary thyroid cancer or a benign thyroid nodule (not recorded which). Some clones in this sample may be carry-over from other donors' samples. The specimen was blood. Here the CDR3 DNA reads TGCAGTGCTAGAGATATGCGGGGAGGAGAGACGCGGTACTTC. This translates into CSARDMRGGETRYF.